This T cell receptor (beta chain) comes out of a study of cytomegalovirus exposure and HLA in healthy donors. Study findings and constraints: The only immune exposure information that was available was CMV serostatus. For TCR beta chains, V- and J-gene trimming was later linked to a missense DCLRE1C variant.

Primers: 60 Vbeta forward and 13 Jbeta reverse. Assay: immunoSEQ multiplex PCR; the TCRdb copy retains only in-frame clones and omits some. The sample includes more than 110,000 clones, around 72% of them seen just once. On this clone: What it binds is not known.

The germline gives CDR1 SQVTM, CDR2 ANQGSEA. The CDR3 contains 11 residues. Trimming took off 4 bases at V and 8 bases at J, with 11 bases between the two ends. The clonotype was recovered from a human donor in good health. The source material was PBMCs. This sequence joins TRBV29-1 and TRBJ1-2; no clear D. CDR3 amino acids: CSVVVRGGYTF. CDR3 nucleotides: TGCAGCGTTGTTGTCAGAGGCGGCTACACCTTC.